These 17 T cell receptor beta chains were all obtained from the same sample, sequenced in a study of blood T cell repertoires in COVID-19. Here immunoSEQ multiplex PCR was the method, and the copy in TCRdb shows in-frame clones only, minus some. The sample includes roughly 200,000 clones, about 87% seen only once; the top ten take 6.2%. The sample taken for sequencing was peripheral blood. The receptor source for this set is a man aged 55 to 70 who had recovered from COVID-19.

This clone was observed once. V usage is TRBV19 and J usage is TRBJ1-5; D is unclear. V lost 5 bases to trimming and J lost 3 bases, with 14 bases between them. This CDR3 has 15 amino acids. CDR1 LNHDA and CDR2 SQIVND come from the germline V gene (reference sequence). As DNA, the CDR3 is TGTGCCAGTAGTGCAAAGTGGCCCCCCAATCAGCCCCAGCATTTT. Its protein is CASSAKWPPNQPQHF.

The chain recombines TRBV7-2 with TRBJ1-2; D gene ambiguous. Per the germline V gene, CDR1 is SGHTA and CDR2 is FQGNSA. With 8 bases removed from V and 5 bases from J, the gap between germline ends came to 12 bases. There are 12 residues in the CDR3. Here the CDR3 reads CASRAEAYGYTF. The CDR3, as DNA: TGTGCCAGCCGGGCGGAGGCGTATGGCTACACCTTC.

This chain links TRBV30 with TRBJ1-1, with a weak D call TRBD1 (5 bases). The germline V gene has CDR1 GTSNPN and CDR2 SVGIG (reference sequence). The CDR3 runs 14 residues. Trimming cost V 0 bases and J 11 bases, with 19 bases left between them. CDR3 DNA sequence: TGTGCCTGGAGTGTACTTGGGGGGAGTGGGCCGGCTTTCTTT. Encoded protein: CAWSVLGGSGPAFF.

J is TRBJ1-2 and V is TRBV25-1; possibly TRBD1 for D (5 bases). Germline assignment: CDR1 MGHDK and CDR2 SYGVNS. CDR3 length: 17 amino acids. Trimming pared 3 bases from V and 5 bases from J, leaving 22 bases between. The CDR3 DNA reads TGTGCCAGCAGTGACGGGGGACGGCAGGGCCTCGAATATGGCTACACCTTC. It encodes CASSDGGRQGLEYGYTF.

This clone came up once. The V call is TRBV18, the J call TRBJ2-7; D is perhaps TRBD1 (5 bases). CDR1 is KGHSH, CDR2 LQKENI, per germline. This CDR3 has 15 residues. V was cut by 2 bases and J by 1 base, with 12 bases left in between. This CDR3 is CASSPDRQFSYEQYF. The CDR3, as DNA: TGTGCCAGCTCACCAGACAGACAATTTTCCTACGAGCAGTACTTC. The full variable domain, rest sourced from reference TRBV18 and TRBJ2-7, is NAGVMQNPRHLVRRRGQEARLRCSPMKGHSHVYWYRQLPEEGLKFMVYLQKENIIDESGMPKERFSAEFPKEGPSILRIQQVVRGDSAAYFCASSPDRQFSYEQYFGPGTRLTVT.

The chain combines TRBV6-6 with TRBJ2-3, with TRBD1 matching over 8 bases. This CDR3 has 12 amino acids. The germline gives CDR1 MNHNY, CDR2 SVGAGI (reference sequence). The V segment lost 6 bases and the J segment 4 bases; nucleotides outside the gene matches: 0. CDR3 protein: CASRQGADTQYF. CDR3 bases: TGTGCCAGCAGACAGGGGGCAGATACGCAGTATTTT.

Worth noting for this clone: An end of the junction does not agree with germline; a read error may underlie this. The genes are TRBV6-2 or TRBV6-3 and TRBJ2-7; D may be TRBD2 (6 bases). Germline loops: CDR1 MNHEY, CDR2 SVGEGT. This CDR3 is built from 16 residues. The CDR3 spells CASSSYGGPTPLPSPF. The CDR3 coding sequence is TGTGCCAGCAGTTCATACGGGGGACCTACCCCGTTACCCTCTCCGTTC.

This chain links TRBV30 with TRBJ2-2; 14 bases align to TRBD2. V shed 4 bases, J shed 2 bases, and the junction held 3 bases outside the gene matches. From germline, CDR1 is GTSNPN and CDR2 SVGIG (reference sequence). The CDR3 is 16 residues long. The CDR3 DNA follows: TGTGCCTGGACGGGACTAGCGGGAGTAAACACCGGGGAGCTGTTTTTT. This gives the protein CAWTGLAGVNTGELFF.

The chain has TRBV5-4 and TRBJ1-1, with D perhaps TRBD1 (5 bases). Germline V gene sequence: CDR1 SGHNT, CDR2 YYREEE (reference sequence). The V and J ends lost 3 bases and 1 base respectively, with 16 bases between them. CDR3 length equals 16 residues. This CDR3 reads CASSSGGWSGNTEAFF. For the CDR3, the DNA is TGTGCCAGCAGCTCGGGGGGATGGTCAGGGAACACTGAAGCTTTCTTT.

The CDR3 nucleotides read TGTGCCACCAACGGAGGGAACAATTCACCCCTCCACTTT. Protein product: CATNGGNNSPLHF. The gene calls are TRBV28 and TRBJ1-6; D uncertain. Trimming removed 10 bases at V and 7 bases at J, with 14 bases between. Germline lookup yields CDR1 MDHEN and CDR2 SYDVKM. This CDR3 region has 13 residues.

The rearrangement uses TRBV5-1 and TRBJ2-3; D perhaps matches TRBD2 (6 bases). The V gene's germline CDR1 is SGHRS and CDR2 YFSETQ. Trimming stripped 4 bases from V and 2 bases from J, with 11 bases between. The CDR3 contains 14 residues. CDR3 loop: CASSASVFTDTQYF. CDR3 DNA: TGCGCCAGCAGCGCTAGCGTGTTCACAGATACGCAGTATTTT.

This chain joins TRBV11-2 and TRBJ1-4; D is perhaps TRBD1 (5 bases). V lost 5 bases to trimming and J lost 6 bases, with 13 bases between them. The V gene's germline CDR1 is SGHAT and CDR2 FQNNGV. This CDR3 contains 14 residues. This CDR3 is CASSLTGSDEKLFF. The CDR3 DNA reads as TGTGCCAGCAGCCTTACAGGCTCCGATGAAAAACTGTTTTTT.

The gene calls are TRBV19 and TRBJ1-1, with a possible D match to TRBD1 (6 bases). The CDR3 is made up of 16 amino acids. The germline V and J ends were trimmed by 5 bases and 4 bases, with 20 bases remaining between them. In germline, CDR1 is LNHDA, CDR2 SQIVND (reference sequence). The CDR3 bases are TGTGCCAGTAGTTCGACCCAAATCTTAGGGGGCACTGAAGCTTTCTTT. Translated, it gives CASSSTQILGGTEAFF.

Only one count was recorded for this clone. This rearrangement joins TRBV30 to TRBJ2-7; 9 bases align to TRBD1. CDR1 and CDR2 (germline): GTSNPN, SVGIG (reference sequence). The CDR3 loop spans 16 amino acids. After removal of 5 bases from V and 4 bases from J, the junction contained 15 bases not matched to a gene. CDR3 sequence (DNA): TGTGCCTGGGGGACAGGGCCTGGATCTCGGCCTTACGAGCAGTACTTC. This translates into CAWGTGPGSRPYEQYF.

This clone was observed a single time. J is TRBJ2-1 and V is TRBV5-1; D may be TRBD2 (6 bases). CDR3 length: 15 amino acids. The germline V and J ends were trimmed by 3 bases and 2 bases, with 12 bases remaining between them. Germline V gene data show CDR1 as SGHRS and CDR2 as YFSETQ. The CDR3 coding sequence is TGCGCCAGCAGCTACTCCGGGAGTACCTACAATGAGCAGTTCTTC. The encoded protein is CASSYSGSTYNEQFF.

V is TRBV5-1 and J is TRBJ2-1; 7 bases map to TRBD1. J lost 7 bases, V lost 0 bases, and 7 bases had no gene match. The CDR3 covers 15 residues. Germline CDR1 SGHRS, CDR2 YFSETQ. CDR3 sequence reads: CASSLAEAQGNEQFF. The CDR3 region has the DNA TGCGCCAGCAGCTTGGCCGAAGCACAGGGGAATGAGCAGTTCTTC.

Only one count was recorded for this clone. This sequence joins TRBV10-3 and TRBJ2-2, with 16 bases identical to TRBD2. The CDR3 has 18 residues. Germline CDR1 reads ENHRY; CDR2 reads SYGVKD. Trimming took 6 bases from V and 5 from J; bases not matched to a gene: 9. CDR3 in DNA: TGTGCCATCAGGCCCGGGACTAGCGGGAGGGTTGGTACCGGGGAGCTGTTTTTT. Residues: CAIRPGTSGRVGTGELFF.